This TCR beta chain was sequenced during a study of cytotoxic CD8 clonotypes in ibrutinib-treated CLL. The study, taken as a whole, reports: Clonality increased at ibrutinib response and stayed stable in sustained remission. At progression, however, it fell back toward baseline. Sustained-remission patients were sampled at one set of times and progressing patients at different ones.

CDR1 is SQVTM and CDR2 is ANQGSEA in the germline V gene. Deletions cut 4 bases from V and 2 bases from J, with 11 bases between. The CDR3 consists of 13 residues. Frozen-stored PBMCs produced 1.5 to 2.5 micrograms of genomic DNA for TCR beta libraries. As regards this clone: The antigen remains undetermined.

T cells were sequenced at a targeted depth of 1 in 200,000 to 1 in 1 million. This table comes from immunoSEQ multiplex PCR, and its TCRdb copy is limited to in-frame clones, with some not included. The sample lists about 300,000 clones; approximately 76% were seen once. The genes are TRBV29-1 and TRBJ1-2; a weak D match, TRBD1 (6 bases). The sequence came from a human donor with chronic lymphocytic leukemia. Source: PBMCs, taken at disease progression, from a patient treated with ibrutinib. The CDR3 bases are TGCAGCGTTGTCAATAGGGGGAACTATGGCTACACCTTC. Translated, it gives CSVVNRGNYGYTF.